This T cell receptor (beta chain) was profiled in a study of CD8 T cells in ankylosing spondylitis. Study results and limitations: Within ankylosing spondylitis blood, a TCR beta motif made up of seven to nine highly homologous variants appeared to be characteristic. Several of the motif variants were reported before in synovial fluid and blood from reactive arthritis.

Ten or more counts support this clonotype. What it binds is not known. CDR1 SEHNR and CDR2 FQNEAQ come from the germline V gene (reference sequence). V gave up 3 bases and J gave up 1 base, with 9 bases separating them. CDR3 length: 14 residues. Libraries for TCR beta were made by quantitative 5'-RACE with molecular barcodes. TCRdb itself ran the 5' RACE reads through MiXCR, one entry per CDR3 protein. Here the sample spans 200,000 or so distinct CDR3 sequences, around a sixth being singletons. The source material was blood, either unsorted or a sorted T cell fraction (not recorded which). The receptor was derived from a male donor aged 5 to 29 with ankylosing spondylitis or in good health (not recorded which). The chain couples TRBV7-9 to TRBJ1-1; D is possibly TRBD1 (5 bases). The CDR3 reads CASSLLTANTEAFF. CDR3 in DNA: TGTGCCAGCAGCTTGCTGACAGCGAACACTGAAGCTTTCTTT.